This TCR beta chain was retrieved from a study of cytomegalovirus exposure and HLA in healthy donors. Whole-study results and caveats: Analysis performed later showed TCR beta chains linked to HLA being more clonally expanded than equally common others.

On this clone: The antigen is undetermined.

Losses at the gene ends were 0 bases for V and 6 bases for J; bases not matched to a gene: 4. This CDR3 comprises 16 residues. Looked up from germline, CDR1 is SGHDT and CDR2 is YYEEEE. The primer mix had 60 Vbeta and 13 Jbeta primers. How the authors handled the data: In a later analysis, around 12 million of some 80 million unique beta chains occurred in at least two donors. The method was immunoSEQ multiplex PCR; TCRdb's version includes in-frame clones alone and lacks a portion of them. For V, J and clone size, that table is used; D and trimming come from the DNA. Here the sample spans around 170,000 clones, around 80% being singletons.

This clonotype was sampled from a woman in her thirties or forties in good health and CMV-seronegative. The J gene is TRBJ1-6, the V gene TRBV5-6, with 9 bases that match TRBD1. The sequenced sample consisted of PBMCs. The CDR3 coding sequence is TGTGCCAGCAGCTTGGTCGGGACAGGGTTTAATTCACCCCTCCACTTT. Residues: CASSLVGTGFNSPLHF.